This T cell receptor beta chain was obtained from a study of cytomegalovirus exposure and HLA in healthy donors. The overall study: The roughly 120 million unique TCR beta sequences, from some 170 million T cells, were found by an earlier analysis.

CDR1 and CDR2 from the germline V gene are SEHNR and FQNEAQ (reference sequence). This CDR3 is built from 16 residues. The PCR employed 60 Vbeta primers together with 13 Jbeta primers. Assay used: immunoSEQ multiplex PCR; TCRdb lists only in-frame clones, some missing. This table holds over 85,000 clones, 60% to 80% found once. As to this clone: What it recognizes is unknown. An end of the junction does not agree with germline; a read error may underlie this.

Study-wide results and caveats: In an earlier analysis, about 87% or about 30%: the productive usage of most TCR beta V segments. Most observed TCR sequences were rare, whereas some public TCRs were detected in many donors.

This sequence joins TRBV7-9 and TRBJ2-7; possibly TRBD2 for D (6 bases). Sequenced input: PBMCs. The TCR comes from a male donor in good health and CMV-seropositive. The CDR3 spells CSSSRYSGLSPYEQYF. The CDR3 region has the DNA TGTTCCAGCAGCCGCTACAGCGGGTTATCACCCTACGAGCAGTACTTC.